These 30 T cell receptor beta chains were sequenced from one sample in a study of cytomegalovirus exposure and HLA in healthy donors. Researchers ran the PCR with 60 Vbeta and 13 Jbeta primers. Using immunoSEQ multiplex PCR, the repertoire was profiled, and TCRdb retains in-frame clones only, with some absent. The sample has roughly 71,000 clones, and its top ten clones hold 4.5% to 6.5%. The sequencing input was PBMCs. All receptors come from a woman in her thirties or forties in good health and CMV-seropositive.

The chain is built from TRBV29-1 and TRBJ1-1, with 7 bases matching TRBD1. There are 14 residues in the CDR3. Germline loops: CDR1 SQVTM, CDR2 ANQGSEA. J gave up 1 base and V 6 bases, and 8 bases lay outside the gene matches. CDR3 in amino acids: CSVGTAWGNTEAFF. CDR3 in DNA: TGCAGCGTCGGGACAGCGTGGGGGAACACTGAAGCTTTCTTT.

This sequence joins TRBV5-4 and TRBJ2-1; TRBD2 matches at 10 bases. The CDR3 is 16 residues long. J was trimmed by 6 bases and V by 4 bases; bases with no gene match: 10. Germline loops: CDR1 SGHNT, CDR2 YYREEE (reference sequence). The chain's CDR3 is CASSALPLAGVNEQFF. CDR3 coding DNA: TGTGCCAGCAGCGCATTGCCGCTAGCGGGAGTCAATGAGCAGTTCTTC.

V and J are TRBV4-2 and TRBJ2-7, with 14 bases matching TRBD2. This CDR3 comprises 19 residues. V dropped 0 bases and J dropped 0; count of bases not matched to a gene: 7. Germline loops: CDR1 LGHNA, CDR2 YNFKEQ. In nucleotides, the CDR3 is TGTGCCAGCAGCCAAGATCAATTTGGGACTAGCGGGAGCTCCTACGAGCAGTACTTC. The encoded protein is CASSQDQFGTSGSSYEQYF.

On this clone itself: At one end the junction does not follow the germline gene, possibly because of a read error. Within the sample, other DNA sequences also encode this same CDR3. The V call is TRBV19, the J call TRBJ2-1; D may be TRBD1 (6 bases). Looked up from germline, CDR1 is LNHDA and CDR2 is SQIVND (reference sequence). This CDR3 region has 16 residues. CDR3: CASGSRYRDTYNEQFF. The CDR3, as DNA: TGTGCCAGTGGGAGTCGTTACAGGGATACCTACAACGAGCAGTTCTTC.

The chain recombines TRBV7-9 with TRBJ1-1; D is perhaps TRBD1 (5 bases). The CDR3 sequence is 13 residues long. The V end was cut by 4 bases, the J end by 1 base, with 7 bases between. CDR1 SEHNR and CDR2 FQNEAQ come from the germline V gene (reference sequence). The CDR3 region is CASSSGQNTEAFF. DNA for the CDR3: TGTGCCAGCAGCTCCGGACAGAACACTGAAGCTTTCTTT.

This sequence joins TRBV18 and TRBJ1-1, with D tentatively TRBD1 (6 bases). Germline values: CDR1 KGHSH, CDR2 LQKENI. V was shortened by 0 bases and J by 6 bases, with 14 bases between the two germline ends. The CDR3 length is 15 residues. CDR3 DNA sequence: TGTGCCAGCTCACCACCGGGCAGGGGAGGGGCTGAAGCTTTCTTT. Its translation: CASSPPGRGGAEAFF.

J is TRBJ2-1 and V is TRBV27; TRBD1 agrees at 8 bases. The CDR3 runs to 14 residues. Germline V gene sequence: CDR1 MNHEY, CDR2 SMNVEV (reference sequence). The junction had 4 bases not matched to a gene; V was cut back by 6 bases and J by 3 bases. DNA of the CDR3: TGTGCCAGCAGGGACAGGGTTCTCTACAATGAGCAGTTCTTC. Its translation is CASRDRVLYNEQFF.

The J gene is TRBJ2-5, the V gene TRBV9, with D unresolved. In germline, CDR1 is SGDLS, CDR2 YYNGEE. The V end lost 0 bases, the J end lost 5 bases, and 17 bases lay between the germline ends. CDR3 length equals 16 residues. CDR3 in DNA: TGTGCCAGCAGCGTAGGAGTAGGAGCTTTTGGGGAGACCCAGTACTTC. Its protein is CASSVGVGAFGETQYF.

The rearrangement uses TRBV5-1 and TRBJ1-6; D perhaps matches TRBD1 (6 bases). Trimming removed 3 bases at V and 6 bases at J, with 13 bases between. Germline V lookup: CDR1 SGHRS, CDR2 YFSETQ. CDR3 size: 15 residues. DNA of the CDR3: TGCGCCAGCAGCTCGTCAGACAGGCGTAATTCACCCCTCCACTTT. It specifies CASSSSDRRNSPLHF.

The chain couples TRBV6-4 to TRBJ1-1, with 11 bases aligning to TRBD1. Germline CDR1 and CDR2: MRHNA and SNTAGT. The junction had 5 bases not matched to a gene; V was cut back by 5 bases and J by 6 bases. The CDR3 spans 14 residues. CDR3 coding DNA: TGTGCCAGCAGTCGGGGGGGACAGGGGGCTGAAGCTTTCTTT. Its protein is CASSRGGQGAEAFF.

The chain has TRBV9 and TRBJ2-2; unclear D gene. V was trimmed by 10 bases and J by 4 bases, leaving 17 bases between them. There are 14 residues in the CDR3. CDR1 is SGDLS and CDR2 is YYNGEE in the germline V gene. The DNA of the CDR3 is TGTGCCCCTGGGTACAGATGGCGCACCGGGGAGCTGTTTTTT. Protein product: CAPGYRWRTGELFF.

The V call is TRBV29-1, the J call TRBJ2-1, with 12 bases fitting TRBD2. CDR1 is SQVTM and CDR2 is ANQGSEA in the germline V gene. The CDR3 extends over 14 amino acids. Trimming at V came to 1 base and at J to 8 bases, leaving 3 bases not matched to a gene. The chain's CDR3 is CSVEGLAGGDEQFF. The CDR3 DNA reads TGCAGCGTTGAAGGGCTAGCGGGGGGGGATGAGCAGTTCTTC.

The DNA of the CDR3 is TGTGCCAGTGGACAGGGTACCTACGAGCAGTACTTC. It codes for CASGQGTYEQYF. The chain uses TRBV19 and TRBJ2-7; 8 bases are shared with TRBD1. Germline V lookup: CDR1 LNHDA, CDR2 SQIVND (reference sequence). The J segment lost 2 bases and the V segment lost 8 bases, leaving 2 bases of the junction unmatched. The CDR3 sequence is 12 residues long.

The V call is TRBV27, the J call TRBJ1-2, with D perhaps matching TRBD1 (5 bases). Per the germline V gene, CDR1 is MNHEY and CDR2 is SMNVEV (reference sequence). V lost 3 bases, J lost 4 bases, and 9 bases lay in between. The CDR3 is 13 residues long. This CDR3 is CASSFKGAYGYTF. CDR3 coding DNA: TGTGCCAGCAGTTTTAAAGGGGCCTATGGCTACACCTTC.

The chain carries TRBV7-9 and TRBJ2-5; TRBD2 is a possible D gene (5 bases). V was cut by 6 bases and J by 4 bases, with 12 bases left in between. The CDR3 length is 13 residues. CDR1 and CDR2 (germline): SEHNR, FQNEAQ (reference sequence). Written as DNA, the CDR3 is TGTGCCAGCAGGAGGGAATGGGGAGAGACCCAGTACTTC. This encodes CASRREWGETQYF.

V is TRBV7-9 and J is TRBJ2-3; 9 bases line up with TRBD1. Germline V lookup: CDR1 SEHNR, CDR2 FQNEAQ (reference sequence). The V segment lost 6 bases and the J segment 2 bases; nucleotides outside the gene matches: 9. The CDR3 covers 16 residues. Here the CDR3 reads CASSSRDRAFTDTQYF. DNA for the CDR3: TGTGCCAGCAGTTCCCGGGACAGGGCCTTCACAGATACGCAGTATTTT.

The V and J genes are TRBV7-2 and TRBJ1-2; 7 nucleotides align to TRBD1. The V and J ends lost 5 bases and 1 base, in that order; junction bases with no gene match: 13. The length of the CDR3 is 17 residues. Germline loops: CDR1 SGHTA, CDR2 FQGNSA. The CDR3 coding sequence is TGTGCCAGCAGCCCACGACAGGGACGACGGAATAACTATGGCTACACCTTC. Translation: CASSPRQGRRNNYGYTF.

The chain is built from TRBV30 and TRBJ1-4, with TRBD1 as a possible D gene (5 bases). The CDR3 consists of 13 residues. The germline gives CDR1 GTSNPN, CDR2 SVGIG (reference sequence). With 4 bases removed from V and 7 bases from J, the gap between germline ends came to 13 bases. CDR3 residues: CAWNRRQGEKLFF. The CDR3 bases are TGTGCCTGGAACAGGCGCCAAGGTGAAAAACTGTTTTTT.

V is TRBV9 and J is TRBJ1-3, with TRBD1 matching 8 bases. This CDR3 contains 15 residues. Germline V gives CDR1 SGDLS, CDR2 YYNGEE. V lost 3 bases and J lost 2; bases outside the gene matches: 4. The CDR3 DNA sequence: TGTGCCAGCAGCGGTGGACAGGGAACTGGAAACACCATATATTTT. Translation gives CASSGGQGTGNTIYF.

J is TRBJ1-6 and V is TRBV27; 7 bases match TRBD1. CDR1 and CDR2 (germline): MNHEY, SMNVEV (reference sequence). This CDR3 contains 14 residues. Germline trimming cut 5 bases from V and 4 bases from J; bases unmatched to any gene: 2. DNA of the CDR3: TGTGCCAGCAGTCCGACAGGGTATAATTCACCCCTCCACTTT. Its translation is CASSPTGYNSPLHF.

The rearrangement joins TRBV27 to TRBJ1-4; 8 bases agree with TRBD1. The CDR3 contains 14 residues. CDR1 is MNHEY, CDR2 SMNVEV, per germline (reference sequence). The V segment lost 5 bases and the J segment 7 bases; nucleotides outside the gene matches: 6. CDR3 amino acids: CASSQTGEGEKLFF. In DNA, the CDR3 is TGTGCCAGCAGTCAGACAGGGGAAGGTGAAAAACTGTTTTTT.

V is TRBV28 and J is TRBJ2-3; 10 nucleotides match TRBD1. Germline V gene lookup returns CDR1 MDHEN and CDR2 SYDVKM. Trimming took 5 bases from V and 4 from J; bases not matched to a gene: 9. The CDR3 has 16 amino acids. CDR3 nucleotides: TGTGCCAGCAGTGGAGCTTGGGACAGGGGAGCAGATACGCAGTATTTT. Amino acids: CASSGAWDRGADTQYF.

The chain is built from TRBV6-7 and TRBJ1-3; no clear D gene. TRBV6-7 is noted as an ORF with a role that remains uncertain. V lost 2 bases, J lost 3 bases, and 11 bases lay in between. The CDR3 consists of 15 residues. CDR3 region: CASSYRSKSGNTIYF. For the CDR3, the DNA is TGTGCCAGCAGTTACCGTTCCAAGAGTGGAAACACCATATATTTT.

The V call is TRBV19, the J call TRBJ1-1, with D perhaps matching TRBD1 (5 bases). V was clipped by 5 bases and J by 0 bases, with 13 bases between them. Germline V gene data show CDR1 as LNHDA and CDR2 as SQIVND (reference sequence). The CDR3 is 15 amino acids. The CDR3 sequence: CASSATVFMNTEAFF. CDR3 DNA sequence: TGTGCCAGTAGTGCGACAGTATTCATGAACACTGAAGCTTTCTTT.

V is TRBV7-8 and J is TRBJ2-2; 11 bases align to TRBD2. The CDR3 has 16 amino acids. The V and J ends lost 5 bases and 7 bases, in that order; junction bases with no gene match: 9. Germline CDR1 reads SGHVS; CDR2 reads FQNEAQ. The CDR3 protein is CASSAQTSGIHGELFF. The CDR3 DNA reads TGTGCCAGCAGCGCCCAGACTAGCGGGATCCACGGGGAGCTGTTTTTT.

This chain joins TRBV28 and TRBJ2-7, with a possible D match to TRBD1 (6 bases). Germline V gene sequence: CDR1 MDHEN, CDR2 SYDVKM. Trimming shortened V by 1 base and J by 12 bases, and 13 bases separated the two germline ends. This CDR3 has 12 amino acids. DNA for the CDR3: TGTGCCAGCAGTTTATCGGACAGCCCGAGGTACTTC. Translated: CASSLSDSPRYF.

The rearrangement links TRBV4-3 to TRBJ1-1; 8 bases align to TRBD1. V dropped 2 bases and J dropped 5; count of bases not matched to a gene: 7. This CDR3 has 15 amino acids. Germline assignment: CDR1 LGHNA and CDR2 YSLEER. CDR3 sequence reads: CASSQQDRGGTEAFF. The CDR3 DNA sequence: TGCGCCAGCAGCCAACAAGACAGGGGAGGGACTGAAGCTTTCTTT.

The V gene is TRBV7-7, the J gene TRBJ2-3, with 7 bases aligning to TRBD1. The germline gives CDR1 SSHAT, CDR2 FNYEAQ (reference sequence). This CDR3 has 15 amino acids. The V and J ends lost 5 bases and 2 bases, in that order; junction bases with no gene match: 7. In DNA form, the CDR3 reads TGTGCCAGCAGCGAAAACAGGGGTCCCACAGATACGCAGTATTTT. It encodes CASSENRGPTDTQYF. Together with reference TRBV7-7 and TRBJ2-3, the CDR3 gives the full variable domain: GAGVSQSPRYKVTKRGQDVTLRCDPISSHATLYWYQQALGQGPEFLTYFNYEAQPDKSGLPSDRFSAERPEGSISTLTIQRTEQRDSAMYRCASSENRGPTDTQYFGPGTRLTVL.

The rearrangement uses TRBV30 and TRBJ2-6; D is unclear. Germline CDR1 is GTSNPN and CDR2 is SVGIG (reference sequence). V lost 4 bases to trimming and J lost 1 base, with 8 bases between them. The CDR3 sequence is 14 residues long. The CDR3 DNA reads as TGTGCCTGGATCGACGGGTCTGGGGCCAACGTCCTGACTTTC. Residues: CAWIDGSGANVLTF. Full variable domain (outside the CDR3, taken from reference TRBV30 and TRBJ2-6): SQTIHQWPATLVQPVGSPLSLECTVEGTSNPNLYWYRQAAGRGLQLLFYSVGIGQISSEVPQNLSASRPQDRQFILSSKKLLLSDSGFYLCAWIDGSGANVLTFGAGSRLTVL.

The CDR3 DNA reads TGTGCCAGTAGTATTTTTCAGGGGAACACCGGGGAGCTGTTTTTT. It codes for CASSIFQGNTGELFF. The chain combines TRBV19 with TRBJ2-2, with D possibly being TRBD1 (5 bases). CDR1 and CDR2 from the germline V gene are LNHDA and SQIVND (reference sequence). CDR3 length: 15 residues. V lost 3 bases and J lost 1, with 9 bases in between.